The 9 T cell receptor beta chains below all came from one sample that was sequenced in a study of T cell repertoires in cytomegalovirus infection. MiXCR, applied by TCRdb to the reads, yields one record per CDR3 protein. The data contain about half a million distinct CDR3 sequences, more than 30% of them seen just once; the ten biggest clones take up 15% to 20%. Their antigen targets remain unknown. The source material was cultured PBMCs, sampled from culture after CMV antigen stimulation. Receptors were obtained from a human donor in good health (CMV status not recorded). Some clones in this sample may be carry-over from other donors' samples.

J is TRBJ1-3 and V is TRBV4-1; D may be TRBD1 (5 bases). Trimming took off 4 bases at V and 1 base at J, with 11 bases between the two ends. Germline assignment: CDR1 MGHRA and CDR2 YSYEKL. The CDR3 loop spans 15 amino acids. The CDR3 coding sequence is TGCGCCAGCAGCCTCCAAGGGACGTCTGGAAACACCATATATTTT. This translates into CASSLQGTSGNTIYF.

The chain is built from TRBV29-1 and TRBJ2-1; a possible D gene is TRBD2 (5 bases). V shed 0 bases and J shed 11 bases, with 14 bases lying between them. CDR1 and CDR2 from the germline V gene are SQVTM and ANQGSEA. The CDR3 has 13 amino acids. The CDR3 nucleotides are TGCAGCGTTGAAGATCAAGTGGGAGCAAAGCAGTTCTTC. Encoded protein: CSVEDQVGAKQFF.

This clonotype has just a few counts. The chain joins TRBV12-3 or TRBV12-4 to TRBJ1-2, with TRBD1 matching over 7 bases. The V and J ends lost 6 bases and 9 bases, in that order; junction bases with no gene match: 10. CDR3 length: 13 amino acids. CDR3 bases: TGTGCCAGCAGACCTCAGGGGGTTGGAAGCTACACCTTC. Protein product: CASRPQGVGSYTF.

This clonotype was counted at least ten times. The rearrangement links TRBV10-3 to TRBJ2-1; D gene uncertain. The CDR3 consists of 14 residues. CDR1 and CDR2 (germline): ENHRY, SYGVKD. V was pared by 3 bases and J by 5 bases, with 11 bases between. CDR3 region: CAISDEARDNEQFF. DNA of the CDR3: TGTGCCATCAGTGACGAGGCTCGCGACAATGAGCAGTTCTTC.

This chain uses TRBV6-5 with TRBJ2-3; 12 bases line up with TRBD2. CDR1 is MNHEY, CDR2 SVGAGI, per germline. Unmatched junction bases numbered 13, after V lost 6 bases and J lost 0 bases. The CDR3 loop spans 19 amino acids. The CDR3 region has the DNA TGTGCCAGCAGCCCTGGACTAGCGGGACGTTACGCTAGCACAGATACGCAGTATTTT. Translation gives CASSPGLAGRYASTDTQYF.

A single count supports this clonotype. The chain carries TRBV20-1 and TRBJ2-5; 11 bases map to TRBD2. This CDR3 is 15 amino acids long. Germline CDR1 reads DFQATT; CDR2 reads SNEGSKA (reference sequence). V dropped 3 bases and J dropped 5; count of bases not matched to a gene: 8. DNA of the CDR3: TGCAGTGCTAGCTACCTAGCGGGAGGATGGGAGACCCAGTACTTC. It encodes CSASYLAGGWETQYF.

This clonotype has only a few counts. The J gene is TRBJ2-1, the V gene TRBV27; TRBD2 agrees at 13 bases. Germline CDR1 MNHEY, CDR2 SMNVEV (reference sequence). CDR3 size: 16 residues. The J segment lost 8 bases and the V segment lost 4 bases, leaving 8 bases of the junction unmatched. CDR3 region: CASSSPLAGGPHEQFF. Written as DNA, the CDR3 is TGTGCCAGCAGTTCGCCACTAGCGGGAGGGCCACATGAGCAGTTCTTC.

This clonotype has a handful of counts. The CDR3 bases are TGCGCCAGCAGCCAAGAACTAGCGGGAGAAACCGGGGAGCTGTTTTTT. This encodes CASSQELAGETGELFF. The chain joins TRBV4-3 to TRBJ2-2; TRBD2 matches at 11 bases. The CDR3 loop spans 16 amino acids. The junction had 2 bases not matched to a gene; V was cut back by 0 bases and J by 5 bases. From germline, CDR1 is LGHNA and CDR2 YSLEER.

V and J are TRBV7-3 and TRBJ1-1; 8 nucleotides match TRBD1. Looked up from germline, CDR1 is SGHTA and CDR2 is FQGTGA. V shed 5 bases, J shed 3 bases, and the junction held 5 bases outside the gene matches. The length of the CDR3 is 14 residues. The CDR3 protein is CASSPRQGYTEAFF. CDR3 DNA: TGTGCCAGCAGCCCCCGACAGGGGTACACTGAAGCTTTCTTT.